This T cell receptor (beta chain) was sequenced in a study of T cell responses to AZD1222 COVID-19 vaccine (dated by TCRdb to the early 2020s). With regard to the full study: AZD1222 recipients whose second dose came at about 4 weeks and those whose second dose came at about 12 weeks were combined into one group, since spike-specific TCR depth and breadth did not differ between the two schedules. A total of under 250 trial participants underwent TCR sequencing, of whom 207 had received two doses of AZD1222 and some 25 had received two doses of the MenACWY control vaccine. Trial participants were enrolled by age into 18-55, 56-69 and 70-plus year subgroups, with 148, 28 and 57 TCR-sequenced participants respectively.

Points the paper makes about the study in general: Spike-specific TCR breadth and depth rose significantly after two AZD1222 doses compared with day 0 and with MenACWY recipients. Because no day 14 peak-response samples were available, the repertoires could be characterized only after the peak T cell response. Most participants were white British and females outnumbered males, and the authors suggested that clonal diversity may have been underestimated. Only a handful of AZD1222 recipients were SARS-CoV-2 seropositive at baseline, limiting conclusions about previously exposed vaccinees. The 56-69-year group was small, and its depth increase did not reach significance, likely because of low power. Reportedly, almost half of the unique spike-specific TCRs recognized epitopes lying outside the regions that are mutated in the B.1.351 and B.1.1.7 variants. CD4 TCRs associated with the vaccine covered the entire spike protein, and the dominant responses were in regions 160-218 and 743-854.

Trimmed from V: 0 bases; trimmed from J: 4 bases; junction bases lacking a gene match: 6. Per the germline V gene, SNHLY is the CDR1 and FYNNEI is the CDR2. Taken from cysteine to phenylalanine, the CDR3 has 15 residues. Just CDR3 DNA is preserved here, 45 bases in frame from base 1. The sample's time point label, decoded: baseline before first vaccination. Samples from vaccinated people were obtained from the UK trials COV001 and COV002, which included a single-blind randomized controlled phase 2/3 trial of AZD1222 (ChAdOx1 nCoV-19) in healthy adults. For TCRbeta chain sequencing, PBMC samples were collected from trial participants at day 0 and at day 28 after the second dose. The CDR3 regions of human TCRbeta chains were analyzed by immunosequencing. Per the source publication's procedure: Repertoire TCRs were checked for matches against a reference library of SARS-CoV-2-specific TCRs that had been generated using the MIRA antigen-specificity platform. Breadth meant the fraction of unique TCRs that were SARS-CoV-2-associated, whereas depth meant the fraction of total T cells that were SARS-CoV-2-associated. Each spike-specific TCR was assigned to its reactive spike region and to a CD4 or CD8 class using the MIRA data. Log10-transformed breadth and depth values were compared by one-way ANOVA with Sidak's multiple comparisons tests. In its TCRdb copy, this immuneACCESS table keeps in-frame sequences only and misses some clones. Where compared with another copy, unresolved V genes explain less than half of these, and the others have no known cause. V and J calls and clone size are those listed in that table; D and trimming were worked out from the DNA. Here the sample has about 190,000 clones; roughly 93% occur a single time. The ten biggest clones cover nearly 1% of the sample.

As concerns this clone: Its binding antigen is unknown. Base qualities are not provided; no much larger clone lies one nucleotide away.

The sequenced sample was peripheral blood, obtained on day 0 of AZD1222 vaccination. This receptor was obtained from an adult in good health. The chain employs TRBV2 and TRBJ2-7; 7 bases in the middle match TRBD1. The DNA reads TGTGCCAGCAGTGAAGCGCCAAGGGGGCCTTACGAGCAGTACTTC. Its protein reads: CASSEAPRGPYEQYF.